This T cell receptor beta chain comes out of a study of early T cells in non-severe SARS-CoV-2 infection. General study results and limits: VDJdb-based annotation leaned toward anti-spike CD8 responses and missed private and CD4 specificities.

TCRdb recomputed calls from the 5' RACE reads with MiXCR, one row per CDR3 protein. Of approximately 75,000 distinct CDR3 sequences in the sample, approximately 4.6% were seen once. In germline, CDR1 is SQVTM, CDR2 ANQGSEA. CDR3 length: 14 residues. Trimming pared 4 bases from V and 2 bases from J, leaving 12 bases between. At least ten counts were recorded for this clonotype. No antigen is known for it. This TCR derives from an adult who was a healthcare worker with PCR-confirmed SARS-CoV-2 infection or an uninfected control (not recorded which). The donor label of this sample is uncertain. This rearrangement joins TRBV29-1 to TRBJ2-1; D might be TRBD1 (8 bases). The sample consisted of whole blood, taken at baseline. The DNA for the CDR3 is TGCAGCGTTGGAACAGGGGGGGCCTACAATGAGCAGTTCTTC. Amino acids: CSVGTGGAYNEQFF.